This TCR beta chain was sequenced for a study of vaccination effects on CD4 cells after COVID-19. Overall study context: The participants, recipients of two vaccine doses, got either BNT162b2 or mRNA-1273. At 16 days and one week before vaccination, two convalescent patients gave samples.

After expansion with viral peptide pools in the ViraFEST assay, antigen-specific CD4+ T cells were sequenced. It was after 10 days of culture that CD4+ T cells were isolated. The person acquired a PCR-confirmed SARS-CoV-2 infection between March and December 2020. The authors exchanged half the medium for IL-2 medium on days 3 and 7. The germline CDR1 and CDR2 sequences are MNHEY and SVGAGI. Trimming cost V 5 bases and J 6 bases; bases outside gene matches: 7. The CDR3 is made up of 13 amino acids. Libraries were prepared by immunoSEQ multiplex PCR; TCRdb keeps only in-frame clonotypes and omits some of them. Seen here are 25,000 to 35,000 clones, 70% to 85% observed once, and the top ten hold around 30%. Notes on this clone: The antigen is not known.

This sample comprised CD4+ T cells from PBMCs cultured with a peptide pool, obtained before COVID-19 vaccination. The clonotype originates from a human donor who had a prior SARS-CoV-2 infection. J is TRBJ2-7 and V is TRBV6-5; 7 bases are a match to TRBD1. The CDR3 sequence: CASSPGQALEQYF. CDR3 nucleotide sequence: TGTGCCAGCAGTCCCGGACAGGCCCTCGAGCAGTACTTC.